One and the same sample provided the 23 T cell receptor beta chains below, sequenced in a study of regulatory T cells in long-lasting Graves disease. According to the study, TCR beta libraries were built with iRepertoire HTBI primers and CDR3-region Arm-PCR. TCRdb reprocessed the multiplex PCR reads with MiXCR, giving one entry per CDR3 protein. The sample has hundreds of thousands of distinct CDR3 sequences; around 20% are singletons. Documented time point: persistent/refractory GD, antithyroid drugs over 5 years with positive TRAb. Making the TCR library involved RNA that had been extracted from PBMCs. The specimen comprised peripheral blood mononuclear cells (PBMCs), sampled when the disease was refractory, from a patient treated with antithyroid drugs. These receptors were obtained from a female donor with Graves disease.

This clonotype has only a few counts. The chain has TRBV29-1 and TRBJ1-4, with TRBD1 as a possible D gene (6 bases). CDR1 and CDR2 (germline): SQVTM, ANQGSEA. Trimming removed 5 bases at V and 8 bases at J, with 15 bases between. The CDR3 spans 13 residues. The chain's CDR3 is CSVSFLRGEKLFF. The CDR3, as DNA: TGCAGCGTTTCTTTCCTGAGGGGGGAAAAACTGTTTTTT.

This clonotype appeared many times. The chain joins TRBV2 to TRBJ1-5; D not certain. V lost 0 bases and J 4 bases, leaving 13 bases between the germline ends. The CDR3 totals 16 residues. CDR1 is SNHLY and CDR2 is FYNNEI in the germline V gene. The CDR3 coding sequence is TGTGCCAGCAGTGAAGCGCTTGGAGGTCGTAATCAGCCCCAGCATTTT. Its translation is CASSEALGGRNQPQHF.

The rearrangement joins TRBV5-1 to TRBJ2-7; 7 bases align to TRBD1. This CDR3 has 15 residues. Germline V gene data show CDR1 as SGHRS and CDR2 as YFSETQ. Trimming removed 0 bases from V and 4 bases from J; junction bases left unmatched: 7. The CDR3 sequence is CASSLGTGRAYEQYF. CDR3 bases: TGCGCCAGCAGCTTGGGGACAGGTAGGGCGTACGAGCAGTACTTC. The variable domain in full, completed from reference TRBV5-1 and TRBJ2-7, reads KAGVTQTPRYLIKTRGQQVTLSCSPISGHRSVSWYQQTPGQGLQFLFEYFSETQRNKGNFPGRFSGRQFSNSRSEMNVSTLELGDSALYLCASSLGTGRAYEQYFGPGTRLTVT.

This clonotype was observed many times. The V and J genes are TRBV30 and TRBJ1-1; TRBD1 matches 8 bases. Germline V gives CDR1 GTSNPN, CDR2 SVGIG (reference sequence). The CDR3 sequence is 14 residues long. The ends lost 5 bases at V and 1 base at J; junction bases unmatched: 6. This CDR3 is CAWDLTGGNTEAFF. DNA for the CDR3: TGTGCCTGGGATCTAACAGGGGGGAACACTGAAGCTTTCTTT.

The table lists this clonotype with many counts. The chain uses TRBV12-3 or TRBV12-4 and TRBJ1-5; D ambiguous. Deletions cut 0 bases from V and 4 bases from J, with 13 bases between. The CDR3 length is 16 residues. The CDR3 DNA reads TGTGCCAGCAGTTTAGCGGGAGTCGGAGGGAATCAGCCCCAGCATTTT. It specifies CASSLAGVGGNQPQHF.

The rearrangement uses TRBV7-9 and TRBJ2-7, with D tentatively TRBD1 or TRBD2 (5 bases each). From germline, CDR1 is SEHNR and CDR2 FQNEAQ (reference sequence). CDR3 length: 14 residues. The V gene lost 4 bases and the J gene lost 4 bases, with 14 bases spanning the gap. The CDR3 loop is CASSSGREYYEQYF. CDR3 DNA sequence: TGTGCCAGCAGCTCCGGCAGGGAGTATTACGAGCAGTACTTC.

This clonotype was recorded many times. V usage is TRBV7-9 and J usage is TRBJ2-2, with 10 bases that match TRBD2. This CDR3 spans 15 amino acids. J lost 5 bases, V lost 6 bases, and 6 bases had no gene match. The germline V gene encodes CDR1 SEHNR and CDR2 FQNEAQ (reference sequence). Here the CDR3 reads CASSDGLAVTGELFF. In nucleotides, the CDR3 is TGTGCCAGCAGTGACGGACTAGCGGTAACCGGGGAGCTGTTTTTT.

In this sample, this clonotype turned up a few times. This rearrangement joins TRBV7-9 to TRBJ1-1, with D possibly being TRBD1 (5 bases). The ends were cut back, 4 bases at V and 9 bases at J, with 12 bases in the middle. The germline V gene has CDR1 SEHNR and CDR2 FQNEAQ (reference sequence). The length of the CDR3 is 12 residues. The CDR3 DNA reads as TGTGCCAGCAGCTGGCAGGGCCAGCAAGCTTTCTTT. As protein: CASSWQGQQAFF.

There are a few counts of this clonotype. The V call is TRBV5-1, the J call TRBJ1-4; D is unclear. Trimming removed 1 base at V and 8 bases at J, with 9 bases between. The CDR3 consists of 13 residues. Per germline, CDR1 SGHRS and CDR2 YFSETQ. CDR3 in DNA: TGCGCCAGCAGCTTGTCGGGAGTGGAAAAACTGTTTTTT. It is translated as CASSLSGVEKLFF.

This clonotype was detected a few times. The chain carries TRBV28 and TRBJ2-7, with a possible D match to TRBD1 (6 bases). Germline V gene lookup returns CDR1 MDHEN and CDR2 SYDVKM. This CDR3 comprises 14 residues. V gave up 7 bases and J gave up 0 bases, with 13 bases separating them. CDR3 sequence (DNA): TGTGCCAGCACCACAGGGTGGGGCTCCTACGAGCAGTACTTC. It yields the protein CASTTGWGSYEQYF.

The chain recombines TRBV20-1 with TRBJ2-7, with D unresolved. The CDR3 loop spans 13 amino acids. Trimming cost V 2 bases and J 0 bases, with 8 bases left between them. Germline lookup yields CDR1 DFQATT and CDR2 SNEGSKA (reference sequence). The CDR3 DNA reads as TGCAGTGCTAGAAGGGTTAGCTCCTACGAGCAGTACTTC. Its protein product is CSARRVSSYEQYF.

This clonotype was observed many times. The chain is built from TRBV7-8 and TRBJ2-7; D possibly corresponds to TRBD1 (6 bases). The CDR3 spans 14 residues. The V end was cut by 0 bases, the J end by 2 bases, with 8 bases between. Per germline, CDR1 SGHVS and CDR2 FQNEAQ. In DNA form, the CDR3 reads TGTGCCAGCAGCTTAGCGGGGGCTACCTACGAGCAGTACTTC. This translates into CASSLAGATYEQYF.

This rearrangement joins TRBV5-4 to TRBJ2-2; 9 nucleotides match TRBD1. Trimming removed 1 base from V and 3 bases from J; junction bases left unmatched: 4. CDR3 length: 16 amino acids. Germline assignment: CDR1 SGHNT and CDR2 YYREEE (reference sequence). CDR3 sequence: CASSLPGQGHTGELFF. The CDR3 nucleotides read TGTGCCAGCAGCTTGCCTGGACAGGGGCACACCGGGGAGCTGTTTTTT.

This clonotype has at least ten counts. J is TRBJ1-4 and V is TRBV12-5, with D uncertain. Between the trimmed V and J ends, which lost 4 bases and 8 bases, there was a span of 14 bases. Germline lookup yields CDR1 LGHNT and CDR2 FRNRAP. CDR3 length: 14 amino acids. The CDR3 bases are TGTGCTAGTGGTTGGGCAGGCCGTCAGGAAAAACTGTTTTTT. Translation: CASGWAGRQEKLFF.

This clonotype was recorded once. The V call is TRBV10-3, the J call TRBJ1-1; 7 positions match TRBD1. The J segment lost 1 base and the V segment lost 4 bases, leaving 9 bases of the junction unmatched. The CDR3 is 16 amino acids. The germline V gene encodes CDR1 ENHRY and CDR2 SYGVKD. The CDR3 DNA sequence: TGTGCCATCAGTGGGACGAGACAGGGTACGAACACTGAAGCTTTCTTT. Encoded protein: CAISGTRQGTNTEAFF.

This clonotype was found many times. The J gene is TRBJ2-7, the V gene TRBV27, with 10 bases identical to TRBD1. Trimming at V came to 0 bases and at J to 2 bases, leaving 1 base not matched to a gene. The CDR3 runs to 15 residues. Germline-derived CDR1 and CDR2 are MNHEY and SMNVEV (reference sequence). In nucleotides, the CDR3 is TGTGCCAGCAGTTTATCGGACAGGGGGGCCTACGAGCAGTACTTC. Its protein product is CASSLSDRGAYEQYF.

Only a few counts were recorded for this clonotype. The chain recombines TRBV6-5 with TRBJ1-1, with D possibly matching TRBD1 (5 bases). Per germline, CDR1 MNHEY and CDR2 SVGAGI. The CDR3 sequence is 14 residues long. Trimming removed 2 bases at V and 1 base at J, with 8 bases between. CDR3 coding DNA: TGTGCCAGCAGTTACCCCGGGGCGAACACTGAAGCTTTCTTT. Amino acid sequence: CASSYPGANTEAFF.

This clonotype was counted a few times. The DNA for the CDR3 is TGTGCCAGCTCCCTAGTGGGACAGGAGAATCAGCCCCAGCATTTT. It yields the protein CASSLVGQENQPQHF. This rearrangement joins TRBV7-2 to TRBJ1-5; 8 nucleotides match TRBD1. The length of the CDR3 is 15 residues. Germline V gene data show CDR1 as SGHTA and CDR2 as FQGNSA. Unmatched junction bases numbered 10, after V lost 8 bases and J lost 4 bases.

This clonotype was found a few times. The chain couples TRBV28 to TRBJ1-3; no clear D gene. Trimming took 7 bases from V and 1 from J, leaving 17 bases between them. This CDR3 comprises 16 residues. Germline V gene sequence: CDR1 MDHEN, CDR2 SYDVKM. CDR3 region: CASTLLGGLSGNTIYF. CDR3 DNA sequence: TGTGCCAGCACCTTGCTCGGAGGGTTGTCTGGAAACACCATATATTTT.

V is TRBV20-1 and J is TRBJ1-5; D gene unclear. Germline CDR1 is DFQATT and CDR2 is SNEGSKA (reference sequence). The CDR3 length is 13 residues. The ends were cut back, 5 bases at V and 5 bases at J, with 13 bases in the middle. The CDR3 loop reads CSAVDIPHQPQHF. CDR3 in DNA: TGCAGTGCTGTTGACATACCGCATCAGCCCCAGCATTTT.

V is TRBV5-1 and J is TRBJ2-3, with a tentative D call TRBD2 (6 bases). The ends were cut back, 2 bases at V and 4 bases at J, with 14 bases in the middle. Germline V lookup: CDR1 SGHRS, CDR2 YFSETQ. The CDR3 contains 15 residues. In DNA, the CDR3 is TGCGCCAGCAGCTTCTCCGCCTCTAGCGCAGATACGCAGTATTTT. It is translated as CASSFSASSADTQYF.

The sample holds a few counts of this clonotype. V gene TRBV28 combines with J gene TRBJ2-7; D uncertain. This CDR3 spans 12 amino acids. Germline loops: CDR1 MDHEN, CDR2 SYDVKM. V lost 2 bases and J lost 6, with 8 bases in between. CDR3 in amino acids: CASSLRSREQYF. In DNA, the CDR3 is TGTGCCAGCAGTTTACGGAGCCGCGAGCAGTACTTC.

The chain recombines TRBV15 with TRBJ1-2; 8 bases match TRBD1. This CDR3 is 14 amino acids long. Germline CDR1 reads LNHNV; CDR2 reads YYDKDF (reference sequence). V lost 7 bases, J lost 2 bases, and 6 bases stayed unmatched. The CDR3 nucleotides read TGTGCCACCACCCCGGACAGGGTCAACTATGGCTACACCTTC. Protein: CATTPDRVNYGYTF.